This TCR beta chain derives from a study of blood T cell repertoires in COVID-19. Background on the study: The analysed material was cDNA or gDNA that came from T cells, B-cell-depleted T cells, or PBMCs.

V lost 0 bases and J 8 bases, leaving 13 bases between the germline ends. Germline V lookup: CDR1 GTSNPN, CDR2 SVGIG (reference sequence). CDR3 size: 13 residues. Sequencing used immunoSEQ multiplex PCR; TCRdb keeps in-frame clones, though not all of them. The repertoire holds 120,000 to 150,000 clones, with roughly 79% as singletons. This clonotype originated in a human donor with acute or convalescent COVID-19. The donor label of this sample is uncertain. The sequenced sample consisted of peripheral blood. The chain couples TRBV30 to TRBJ1-1; D not certain. The CDR3: CAWSVGLVQEAFF. The CDR3 coding sequence is TGTGCCTGGAGTGTAGGTCTGGTACAGGAAGCTTTCTTT. Filled out from reference TRBV30 and TRBJ1-1, the complete variable domain reads SQTIHQWPATLVQPVGSPLSLECTVEGTSNPNLYWYRQAAGRGLQLLFYSVGIGQISSEVPQNLSASRPQDRQFILSSKKLLLSDSGFYLCAWSVGLVQEAFFGQGTRLTVV.